These T cell receptor beta chains were read from a single sample in a study of T cell repertoires in cytomegalovirus infection. TCRdb passed the reads through MiXCR, listing each CDR3 protein once. The sample contains about 700,000 distinct CDR3 sequences, around a third of which appear only once. These receptors' antigens are unknown. The specimen comprised cultured PBMCs, sampled from culture after CMV antigen stimulation. The receptor source for this set is a human donor in good health (CMV status not recorded). Some clones in this sample may be carry-over from other donors' samples. Both conserved end residues are part of each CDR3. The order of the fields is D gene, J gene, V gene, clone size, CDR3 DNA, CDR3 protein. The D gene is left open where the match is weak. Not every row has a clone size; where given, it reads once, few, many or a size class.

>.|TRBJ2-4|TRBV5-5|.
TGTGCCAGCCGCAGGGGAGAGGTCCCTTCAAAAAACATTCAGTACTTC
CASRRGEVPSKNIQYF
>.|TRBJ2-2|TRBV12-3/TRBV12-4|.
TGTGCCAGCAGTTTAATCACTCCGGGGACGGGTGGCACCGGGGAGCTGTTTTTT
CASSLITPGTGGTGELFF
>.|TRBJ2-2|TRBV12-3/TRBV12-4|.
TGTGCCGGTTATCTTCAGGGAGGCGGGGAGCTGTTTTTT
CAGYLQGGGELFF
>.|TRBJ2-1|TRBV7-2|many
TGTGCCAGCAGCTTCGTCTGGCAGGGGGGTGAGCAGTTCTTC
CASSFVWQGGEQFF
>.|TRBJ2-3|TRBV7-2|.
TGTGCCAGCAGCTTAGGGGGGTCGGTCAAGGGTACGCAGTATTTT
CASSLGGSVKGTQYF
>TRBD1|TRBJ1-2|TRBV7-6|few
TGTGCCAGCAGCTCATACCGGGACAGGGCCTATGGCTACACCTTC
CASSSYRDRAYGYTF
>TRBD2|TRBJ2-1|TRBV20-1|.
TGCAGTGCTCTAGAGCTCGGCGGGAGGGCCTACAATGAGCAGTTCTTC
CSALELGGRAYNEQFF
>.|TRBJ1-1|TRBV28|.
TGTGCCAGCAGTTTACCGGGGAACACTGAAGCTTCCTTT
CASSLPGNTEASF
>TRBD1|TRBJ2-3|TRBV6-2/TRBV6-3|.
TGTGCCAGCAGTCTCAGGGGGACAGGGCCAGATACGCAGTATTTT
CASSLRGTGPDTQYF
>TRBD1|TRBJ1-5|TRBV6-5|.
TGTGCCAGCAGTAAACAGGGGGTTCGCAATCAGCCCCAGCATTTT
CASSKQGVRNQPQHF
>.|TRBJ2-1|TRBV28|.
TGTGCCAGCAGTTCTACAGGGAGAGGGCAGTTCTTC
CASSSTGRGQFF
>.|TRBJ2-3|TRBV20-1|few
TGCAGTGCTCCTTGGGGGGGCACAGATACGCAGTATTTT
CSAPWGGTDTQYF
>.|TRBJ2-5|TRBV20-1|.
TGCAGTGCCGAGCTAGCAAAAGAGACCCAGTACTTC
CSAELAKETQYF
>TRBD1|TRBJ2-1|TRBV6-2/TRBV6-3|.
TGTGCCAGCAGTTACCCCATAACAGGGGGCTCCTACAATGAGCAGTTCTTC
CASSYPITGGSYNEQFF
>.|TRBJ2-2|TRBV12-3/TRBV12-4|few
TGTGCCAGCAAGCAGTTAACGAACACCGGGGAGCTGTTTTTT
CASKQLTNTGELFF
>TRBD2|TRBJ2-3|TRBV7-3|.
TGTGCCAGCAGCCCCGGGACTAGCGGGGGGGCCTTCCGCACAGATGCGCAGTATTTT
CASSPGTSGGAFRTDAQYF
>TRBD2|TRBJ2-5|TRBV11-2|.
TGTGCCAGCAGCCCCCTTGCGGATAGCGGGAGTTTTGAGACCCAGTACTTC
CASSPLADSGSFETQYF
>.|TRBJ2-7|TRBV7-2|many
TGTGCCAGCAGCTTCCCCGGATTTGGCTACGAGCAGTACTTC
CASSFPGFGYEQYF
>.|TRBJ1-6|TRBV4-2|.
TGTGCCAGCAGCAGGGATTTTAATTCACCCCTCCACTTT
CASSRDFNSPLHF
>.|TRBJ2-1|TRBV14|.
TGTGCCAGCAGCCAAGACAGGGTGAGCTCCTACAATGAGCAGTTCTTC
CASSQDRVSSYNEQFF
>.|TRBJ1-5|TRBV6-2/TRBV6-3|.
TGTGCCAGCAGTTACGATCTCCCCTGGACAAGCAATCAGCCCCAGCATTTT
CASSYDLPWTSNQPQHF
>.|TRBJ2-2|TRBV6-1|.
TGTGCCAGCAAGACAGGATGGGGGACCGGGGAGCTGTTTTTT
CASKTGWGTGELFF
>TRBD1|TRBJ1-1|TRBV7-2|few
TGTGCCAGCAGCACCTCGCGGACAGGGGGAGTTCAAGCTTTCTTT
CASSTSRTGGVQAFF